This T cell receptor beta chain comes out of a study of T cell responses to AZD1222 COVID-19 vaccine. Study-wide findings and caveats: With dominance at 160-218 and 743-854, vaccine-associated CD4 TCRs spanned spike. Only a handful of individuals given AZD1222 were seropositive at baseline.

V shed 5 bases, J shed 0 bases, and the junction held 0 bases outside the gene matches. CDR3 length: 14 amino acids. Germline values: CDR1 MNHEY, CDR2 SMNVEV (reference sequence). Clones were sequenced by immunoSEQ multiplex PCR, and TCRdb holds only the in-frame ones, with some missing. The table shows 200,000 to 250,000 clones, with roughly 94% occurring only once. In the case of this clone: What it binds is not known.

The specimen comprised peripheral blood, sampled 28 days after the second dose of the MenACWY control vaccine. The rearrangement uses TRBV27 and TRBJ2-1; TRBD2 aligns across 8 bases. The sequence derives from an adult who received the MenACWY meningococcal vaccine as a control. CDR3 loop: CASSRGGSYNEQFF. The CDR3 coding sequence is TGTGCCAGCAGTCGGGGGGGCTCCTACAATGAGCAGTTCTTC.